This entry is about one TCR beta chain. What it binds is unknown. The sample belongs to a study of immune evolution from preneoplasia to lung adenocarcinoma. Study outcomes and limitations: Later-stage lesions seemingly showed higher T cell density and diversity than normal lung. Normal lung had the highest top T cell clone frequencies.

Profiling relied on immunoSEQ multiplex PCR, and the TCRdb table lists in-frame clones only, not all of them. The sample records approximately 6,800 clones, more than 70% being singletons. The material sequenced was FFPE invasive lung adenocarcinoma tissue. The sequence derives from a person between 50 and 70 years old with lung adenocarcinoma.

The DNA of the CDR3 is TGTGCCAGTAGCCTACAGGGATATAATGGCTACACCTTC. Protein product: CASSLQGYNGYTF. This sequence joins TRBV19 and TRBJ1-2; tentative D call: TRBD1 (6 bases). Trimming shortened V by 6 bases and J by 6 bases, and 14 bases separated the two germline ends. CDR3 length: 13 amino acids. Germline loops: CDR1 LNHDA, CDR2 SQIVND (reference sequence).